A selection of T cell receptor beta chains follows, all from one sample in a study of blood T cells in healthy people across ages. TCRdb reanalysed the 5' RACE reads using MiXCR and keeps one entry per CDR3 protein. The sample carries about 630,000 distinct CDR3 sequences, under 25% recorded once. The sequenced sample was blood. These receptors all come from a man between 65 and 85 years old in good health. The CDR3 runs from the conserved cysteine through the conserved F or W. Each record gives: D gene, clone size, J gene, V gene, CDR3 DNA, CDR3 protein. A D gene is named only where the DNA matches it firmly. Expanded clones get a size class; other rows say once, few or many, or leave the size out.

- - TRBJ2-3 TRBV6-5 TGTGCCAGTGGACAGCGGACTAGCACAGATACGCAGTATTTT CASGQRTSTDTQYF
- - TRBJ1-3 TRBV7-9 TGTGCCAGCAGCTCATACTCCCTAGGTGGAAACACCATATATTTT CASSSYSLGGNTIYF
- few TRBJ2-3 TRBV27 TGTGCCAGCAGCCCATTCAGCACAGATACGCAGTATTTT CASSPFSTDTQYF
- - TRBJ1-5 TRBV6-5 TGTGCCAGCAGGAAACAGGGCGCCAACAATCAGCCCCAGCATTTT CASRKQGANNQPQHF
- - TRBJ1-2 TRBV3-1 TGTGCCAGCAGCCAAGATGCGGGTAATGGCTACACCTTC CASSQDAGNGYTF
TRBD2 few TRBJ2-3 TRBV7-8 TGTGCCAGCAGCTCCCGCCAAAGGACTAGCGGGATAGATACGCAGTATTTT CASSSRQRTSGIDTQYF
TRBD2 - TRBJ2-1 TRBV7-6 TGTGCCAGCAGCTTAGTACCTAGTATCGCGGGAGATCTAGATGAGCAGTTCTTC CASSLVPSIAGDLDEQFF
TRBD1 few TRBJ1-2 TRBV24-1 TGTGCCACCAGTGATTTGACAGGGGGACGCTATGGCTACACCTTC CATSDLTGGRYGYTF
TRBD2 - TRBJ2-3 TRBV6-5 TGTGCCAGCAGTTCTAGCGGGAGGCTTACTAGCACAGATACGCAGTATTTT CASSSSGRLTSTDTQYF
- many TRBJ2-7 TRBV29-1 TGCAGCGTTCTTTCAAGCTACGAGCAGTACTTC CSVLSSYEQYF
- - TRBJ2-7 TRBV7-2 TGTGCCAGCAGCGGAACCTTCGGGACCTACGAGCAGTACTTC CASSGTFGTYEQYF
TRBD2 few TRBJ2-1 TRBV5-1 TGCGCCAGCAGCCACCCGGGACTAGCGGCTGGCAATGAGCAGTTCTTC CASSHPGLAAGNEQFF
- few TRBJ2-4 TRBV7-9 TGTGCCAGCAGCCCCGGGATTCTCAATAACATTCAGTACTTC CASSPGILNNIQYF
TRBD2 - TRBJ2-1 TRBV9 TGTGCCAGCAGCGCAGCGGGAAGCTCCTACAATGAGCAGTTCTTC CASSAAGSSYNEQFF
TRBD2 - TRBJ2-6 TRBV20-1 TGCAGTGCTAGTGTCGGGGCGGGGGCTGGGGCCAACGTCCTGACTTTC CSASVGAGAGANVLTF
- - TRBJ2-3 TRBV5-1 TGCGCCAGCAGCTTGCGGTCTAACGGGGTCGATAGCACAGATACGCAGTATTTT CASSLRSNGVDSTDTQYF
- few TRBJ2-3 TRBV7-8 TGTGCCGGCAGCTTAGGGGGAGATACGCAGTATTTT CAGSLGGDTQYF
- - TRBJ2-4 TRBV20-1 TGCAGTGCTACGACGGCCTACATTACAGAGGAGGCGAAAAACATTCAGTACTTC CSATTAYITEEAKNIQYF
- - TRBJ2-7 TRBV19 TGTGCCAGTAGTATAGATATCGAATACGAGCAGTACTTC CASSIDIEYEQYF
TRBD1 few TRBJ1-2 TRBV6-2/TRBV6-3 TGTGCCAGCAGAGTTGGGACAGGGTGGTCGGTTAACTATGGCTACACCTTC CASRVGTGWSVNYGYTF
- once TRBJ2-3 TRBV5-1 TGCGCCAGCAGACGGGACTCGACTACAGATACGCAGTATTTT CASRRDSTTDTQYF
TRBD2 few TRBJ2-7 TRBV20-1 TGCAGTGCTAGAAGTCTAGCGGGAGCCTACGAGCAGTACTTC CSARSLAGAYEQYF